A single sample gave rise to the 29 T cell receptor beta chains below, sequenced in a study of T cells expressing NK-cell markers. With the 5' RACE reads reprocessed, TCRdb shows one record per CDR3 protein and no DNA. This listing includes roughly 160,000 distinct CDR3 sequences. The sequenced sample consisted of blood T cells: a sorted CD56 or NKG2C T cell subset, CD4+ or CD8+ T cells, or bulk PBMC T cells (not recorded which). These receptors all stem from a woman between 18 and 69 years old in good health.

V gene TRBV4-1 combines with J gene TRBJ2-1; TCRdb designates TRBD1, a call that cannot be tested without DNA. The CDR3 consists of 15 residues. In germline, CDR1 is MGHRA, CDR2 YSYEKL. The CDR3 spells CASSQAYRGWHEQFF.

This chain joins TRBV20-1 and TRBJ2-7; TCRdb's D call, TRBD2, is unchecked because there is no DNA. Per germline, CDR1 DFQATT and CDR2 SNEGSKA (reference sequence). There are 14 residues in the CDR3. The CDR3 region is CSARISGLTYEQYF.

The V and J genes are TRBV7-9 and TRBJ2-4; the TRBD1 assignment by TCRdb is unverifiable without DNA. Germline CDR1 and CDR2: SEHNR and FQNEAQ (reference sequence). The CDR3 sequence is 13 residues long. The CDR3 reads CASSLGQGNIQYF.

This chain's CDR3 is CASSRGQLNYGYTF. The rearrangement joins TRBV3-1 to TRBJ1-2; as DNA is missing, the TRBD1 call by TCRdb cannot be tested. There are 14 residues in the CDR3. Germline V gene lookup returns CDR1 LGHDT and CDR2 YNNKEL (reference sequence).

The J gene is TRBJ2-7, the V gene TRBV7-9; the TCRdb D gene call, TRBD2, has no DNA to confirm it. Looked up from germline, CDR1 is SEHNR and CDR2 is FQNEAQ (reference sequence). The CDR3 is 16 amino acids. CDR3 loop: CASSLQSGGPLHEQYF.

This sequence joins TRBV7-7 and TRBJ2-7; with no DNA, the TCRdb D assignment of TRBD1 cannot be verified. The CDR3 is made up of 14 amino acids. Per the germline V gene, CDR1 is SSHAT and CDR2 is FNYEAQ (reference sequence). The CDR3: CASSPGTGDAEQYF. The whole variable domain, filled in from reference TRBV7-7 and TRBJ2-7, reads GAGVSQSPRYKVTKRGQDVTLRCDPISSHATLYWYQQALGQGPEFLTYFNYEAQPDKSGLPSDRFSAERPEGSISTLTIQRTEQRDSAMYRCASSPGTGDAEQYFGPGTRLTVT.

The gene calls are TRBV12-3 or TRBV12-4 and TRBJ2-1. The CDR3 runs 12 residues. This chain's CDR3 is CASKGSGNEQFF.

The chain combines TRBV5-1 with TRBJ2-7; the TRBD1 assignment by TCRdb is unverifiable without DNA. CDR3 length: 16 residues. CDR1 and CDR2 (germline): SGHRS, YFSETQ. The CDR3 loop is CASSLGLRDRVYEQYF.

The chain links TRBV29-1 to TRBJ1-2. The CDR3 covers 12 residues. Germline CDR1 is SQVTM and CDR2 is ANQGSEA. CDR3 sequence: CSVDDKNYGYTF.

CDR3: CASSLARGYEQYF. V is TRBV13 and J is TRBJ2-7; with no DNA, the TCRdb D assignment of TRBD1 cannot be verified. The V gene's germline CDR1 is PRHDT and CDR2 FYEKMQ (reference sequence). This CDR3 has 13 residues.

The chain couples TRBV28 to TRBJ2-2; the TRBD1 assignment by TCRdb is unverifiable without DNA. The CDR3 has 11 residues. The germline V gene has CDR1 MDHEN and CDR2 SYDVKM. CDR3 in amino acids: CASEGTGELFF.

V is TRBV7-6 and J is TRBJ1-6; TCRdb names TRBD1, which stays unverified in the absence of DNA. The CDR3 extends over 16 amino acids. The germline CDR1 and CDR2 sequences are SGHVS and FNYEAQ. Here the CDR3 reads CASSLEGGDGNSPLHF.

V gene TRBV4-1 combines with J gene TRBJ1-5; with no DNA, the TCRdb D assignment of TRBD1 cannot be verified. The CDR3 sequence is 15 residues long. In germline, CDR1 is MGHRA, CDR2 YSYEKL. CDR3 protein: CASSGGQGLNQPQHF.

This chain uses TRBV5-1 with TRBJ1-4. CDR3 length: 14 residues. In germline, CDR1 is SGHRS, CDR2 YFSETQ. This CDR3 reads CASSLMMANEKLFF. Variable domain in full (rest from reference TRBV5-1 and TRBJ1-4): KAGVTQTPRYLIKTRGQQVTLSCSPISGHRSVSWYQQTPGQGLQFLFEYFSETQRNKGNFPGRFSGRQFSNSRSEMNVSTLELGDSALYLCASSLMMANEKLFFGSGTQLSVL.

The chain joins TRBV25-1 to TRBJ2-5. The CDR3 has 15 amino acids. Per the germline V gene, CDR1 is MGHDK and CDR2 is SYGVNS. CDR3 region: CASSERWPLGSTQYF.

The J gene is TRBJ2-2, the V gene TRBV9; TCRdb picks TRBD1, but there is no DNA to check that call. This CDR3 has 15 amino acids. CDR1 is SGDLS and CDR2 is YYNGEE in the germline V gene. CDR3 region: CASSVGGADTGELFF.

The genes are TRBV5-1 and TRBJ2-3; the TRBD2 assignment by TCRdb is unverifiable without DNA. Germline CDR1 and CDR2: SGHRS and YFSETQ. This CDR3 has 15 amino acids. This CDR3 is CASRRTSVSTDTQYF.

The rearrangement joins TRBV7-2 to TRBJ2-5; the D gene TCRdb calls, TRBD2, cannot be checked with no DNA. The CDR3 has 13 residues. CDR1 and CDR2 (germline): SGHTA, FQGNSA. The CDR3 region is CASRDPPMETQYF. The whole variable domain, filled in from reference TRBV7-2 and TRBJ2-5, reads GAGVSQSPSNKVTEKGKDVELRCDPISGHTALYWYRQSLGQGLEFLIYFQGNSAPDKSGLPSDRFSAERTGGSVSTLTIQRTQQEDSAVYLCASRDPPMETQYFGPGTRLLVL.

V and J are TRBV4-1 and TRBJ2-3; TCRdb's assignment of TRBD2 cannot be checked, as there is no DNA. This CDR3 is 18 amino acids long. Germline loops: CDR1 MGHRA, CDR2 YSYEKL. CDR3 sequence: CASSQDRGLASSTDTQYF.

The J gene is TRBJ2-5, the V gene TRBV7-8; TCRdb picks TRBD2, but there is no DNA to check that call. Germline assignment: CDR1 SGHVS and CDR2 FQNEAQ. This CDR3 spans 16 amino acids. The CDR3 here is CASSPRLAGVGETQYF.

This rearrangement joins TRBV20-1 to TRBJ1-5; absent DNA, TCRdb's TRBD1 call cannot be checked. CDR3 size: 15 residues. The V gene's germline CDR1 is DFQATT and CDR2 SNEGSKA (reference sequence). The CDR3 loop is CSARNQGVMYQPQHF.

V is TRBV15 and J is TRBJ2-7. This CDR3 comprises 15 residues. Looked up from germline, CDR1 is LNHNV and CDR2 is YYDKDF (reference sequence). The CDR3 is CATSRDSQRGYEQYF.

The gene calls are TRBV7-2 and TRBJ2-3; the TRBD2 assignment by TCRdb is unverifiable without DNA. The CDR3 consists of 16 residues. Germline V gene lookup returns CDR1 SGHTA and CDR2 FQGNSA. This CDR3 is CASSTGTSANTDTQYF.

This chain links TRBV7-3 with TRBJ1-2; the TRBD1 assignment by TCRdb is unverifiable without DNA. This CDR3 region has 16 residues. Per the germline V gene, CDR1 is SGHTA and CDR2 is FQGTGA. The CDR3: CASSNSWQGPNYGYTF.

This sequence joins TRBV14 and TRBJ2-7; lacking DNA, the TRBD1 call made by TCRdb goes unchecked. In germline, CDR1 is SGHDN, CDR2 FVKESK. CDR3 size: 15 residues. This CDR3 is CASSHLTGTEYEQYF.

The CDR3 sequence is CSATGTGIQPQHF. This chain connects TRBV20-1 to TRBJ1-5; TCRdb reports TRBD1, a call that lacks DNA to check it against. Germline-derived CDR1 and CDR2 are DFQATT and SNEGSKA (reference sequence). The CDR3 extends over 13 amino acids.

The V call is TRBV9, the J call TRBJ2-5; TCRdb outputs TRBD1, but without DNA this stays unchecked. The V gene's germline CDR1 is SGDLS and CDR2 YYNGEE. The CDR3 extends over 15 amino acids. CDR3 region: CASSVTGGGWETQYF.

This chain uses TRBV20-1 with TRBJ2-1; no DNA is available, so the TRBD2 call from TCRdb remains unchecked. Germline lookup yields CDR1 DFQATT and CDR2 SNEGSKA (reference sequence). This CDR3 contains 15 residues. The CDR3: CSATTGTKSYNEQFF.

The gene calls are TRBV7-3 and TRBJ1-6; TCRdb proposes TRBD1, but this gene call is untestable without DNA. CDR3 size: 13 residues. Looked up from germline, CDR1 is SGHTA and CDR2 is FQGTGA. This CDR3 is CASSSGARTPLHF.